These T cell receptor beta chains were read from a single sample in a study of cytomegalovirus exposure and HLA in healthy donors. Clones were read by immunoSEQ multiplex PCR, and TCRdb kept only the in-frame ones, dropping some. This sample has 90,000 to 150,000 clones, with around 75% found just once. The sequenced sample was PBMCs. The receptors come from a woman aged 40-49 years in good health and CMV-seropositive. CDR3s include the opening cysteine and the closing phenylalanine or tryptophan. D genes are given only for firm matches. The size field is filled for only some rows; it gives once, few, many or a size class.

d_call,clone_size,v_call,j_call,cdr3_aa,cdr3_nt
TRBD2,.,TRBV4-2,TRBJ2-2,CASSQSGVGELFF,TGTGCCAGCAGCCAAAGCGGGGTCGGGGAGCTGTTTTTT
TRBD1,.,TRBV7-9,TRBJ1-1,CASSLAGQGGYTEAFF,TGTGCCAGCAGCTTAGCCGGACAGGGAGGGTACACTGAAGCTTTCTTT
.,.,TRBV18,TRBJ1-1,CASSPGGAEAFF,TGTGCCAGCTCACCAGGGGGGGCTGAAGCTTTCTTT
.,.,TRBV6-1,TRBJ2-5,CASSESRDSLRGASGLRGETQYF,TGTGCCAGCAGTGAAAGCCGGGACAGTCTCCGTGGGGCTAGCGGGCTTCGGGGGGAGACCCAGTACTTC
.,once,TRBV7-2,TRBJ1-5,CASSSVTGFNQPQHF,TGTGCCAGCAGCTCAGTTACAGGCTTCAATCAGCCCCAGCATTTT
.,.,TRBV7-8,TRBJ1-5,CASSPWTGMSNQPQHF,TGTGCCAGCAGCCCTTGGACGGGGATGAGCAATCAGCCCCAGCATTTT
TRBD2,.,TRBV6-5,TRBJ2-1,CASSYTSGNYNEQFF,TGTGCCAGCAGTTACACTAGCGGGAATTACAATGAGCAGTTCTTC
.,once,TRBV7-2,TRBJ2-7,CASSSIGGYEQYF,TGTGCCAGCAGCTCCATCGGAGGCTACGAGCAGTACTTC
.,.,TRBV5-6,TRBJ2-3,CASRPSRRVRTDTQYF,TGTGCCAGCAGGCCCTCCCGCAGGGTTCGCACAGATACGCAGTATTTT
TRBD1,.,TRBV5-8,TRBJ1-4,CASSSGQGRGSGEKLFF,TGTGCCAGCAGCTCCGGACAGGGTAGAGGTTCGGGTGAAAAACTGTTTTTT